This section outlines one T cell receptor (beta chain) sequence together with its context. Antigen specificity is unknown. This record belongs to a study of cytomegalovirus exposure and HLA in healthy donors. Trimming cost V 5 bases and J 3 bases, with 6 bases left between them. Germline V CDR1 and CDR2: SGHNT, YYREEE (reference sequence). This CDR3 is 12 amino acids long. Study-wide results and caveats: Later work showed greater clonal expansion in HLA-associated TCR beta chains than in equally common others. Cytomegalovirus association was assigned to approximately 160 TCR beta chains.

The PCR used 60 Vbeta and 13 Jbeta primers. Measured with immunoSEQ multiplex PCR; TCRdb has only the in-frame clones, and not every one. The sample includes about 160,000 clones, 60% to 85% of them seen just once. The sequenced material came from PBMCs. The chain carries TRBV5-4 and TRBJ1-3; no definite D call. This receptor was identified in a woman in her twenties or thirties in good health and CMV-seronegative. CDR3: CASSSRGNTIYF. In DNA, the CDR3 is TGTGCCAGCAGTTCCCGTGGAAACACCATATATTTT.